The 29 T cell receptor beta chains below were found in one sample sequenced in a study of cytomegalovirus exposure and HLA in healthy donors. PCR was performed using 60 Vbeta and 13 Jbeta primers. The table came from immunoSEQ multiplex PCR; TCRdb's copy has only in-frame clones and leaves some out. The top ten clones hold over 1.5% of a sample with some 180,000 clones, around 80% of them seen once. Sample: PBMCs. Every receptor here comes from a man between 40 and 49 years old in good health and CMV-seronegative.

The chain employs TRBV27 and TRBJ2-7, with 9 bases lining up with TRBD2. CDR3 size: 15 residues. The germline CDR1 and CDR2 sequences are MNHEY and SMNVEV (reference sequence). The V and J ends lost 10 bases and 4 bases, in that order; junction bases with no gene match: 14. CDR3 region: CATGPLAGDQYEQYF. The DNA for the CDR3 is TGTGCCACCGGCCCTTTAGCGGGAGATCAGTACGAGCAGTACTTC.

The chain links TRBV10-3 to TRBJ1-2; 9 nucleotides agree with TRBD1. There are 14 residues in the CDR3. The V gene end was trimmed by 4 bases and the J gene end by 4 bases; junction bases not matched to a gene: 4. CDR1 is ENHRY and CDR2 is SYGVKD in the germline V gene. CDR3 nucleotide sequence: TGTGCCATCAGTGGACAGGGGGGCCTCTATGGCTACACCTTC. Translation gives CAISGQGGLYGYTF.

Points on this clone: This specimen includes other DNA sequences encoding the same CDR3. The chain couples TRBV9 to TRBJ1-1, with no clear D. Deletions cut 4 bases from V and 1 base from J, with 8 bases between. The germline V gene has CDR1 SGDLS and CDR2 YYNGEE. The CDR3 is 13 amino acids. CDR3 sequence: CASSPRPNTEAFF. The CDR3 bases are TGTGCCAGCAGCCCCAGGCCGAACACTGAAGCTTTCTTT.

CDR3 nucleotide sequence: TGTGCCAGCAGCTTAGCGGTTGTATCAGGACAGCAAGAGACCCAGTACTTC. As protein: CASSLAVVSGQQETQYF. This chain uses TRBV7-9 with TRBJ2-5, with D maybe TRBD1 (6 bases). Trimming removed 0 bases at V and 2 bases at J, with 16 bases between. Germline CDR1 and CDR2: SEHNR and FQNEAQ (reference sequence). This CDR3 spans 17 amino acids.

This rearrangement joins TRBV4-2 to TRBJ2-7, with 9 bases aligning to TRBD2. From germline, CDR1 is LGHNA and CDR2 YNFKEQ. There are 18 residues in the CDR3. V shed 5 bases and J 0 bases; nucleotides not matched to a gene: 14. In nucleotides, the CDR3 is TGTGCCAGCAGCATCCAGTCCATAGCGGGAGCGCCCTCCTACGAGCAGTACTTC. This encodes CASSIQSIAGAPSYEQYF.

The CDR3 DNA reads as TGTGCCAGCGATCCAGGGTTACGTATTCTTGTTTTCTTT. It codes for CASDPGLRILVFF. The V gene is TRBV28, the J gene TRBJ1-1; D perhaps matches TRBD1 (5 bases). The V end lost 8 bases, the J end lost 13 bases, and 23 bases lay between the germline ends. The CDR3 runs to 13 residues. Germline lookup yields CDR1 MDHEN and CDR2 SYDVKM.

V and J are TRBV19 and TRBJ2-7; 10 nucleotides align to TRBD1. Germline V CDR1 and CDR2: LNHDA, SQIVND (reference sequence). This CDR3 contains 15 residues. The junction had 2 bases not matched to a gene; V was cut back by 1 base and J by 2 bases. The CDR3: CASSIAGTGAYEQYF. CDR3 bases: TGTGCCAGTAGTATAGCCGGGACAGGGGCCTACGAGCAGTACTTC. Full variable domain (outside the CDR3, taken from reference TRBV19 and TRBJ2-7): DGGITQSPKYLFRKEGQNVTLSCEQNLNHDAMYWYRQDPGQGLRLIYYSQIVNDFQKGDIAEGYSVSREKKESFPLTVTSAQKNPTAFYLCASSIAGTGAYEQYFGPGTRLTVT.

The chain has TRBV28 and TRBJ2-7; 7 nucleotides agree with TRBD1. The CDR3 length is 13 residues. Trimming removed 2 bases from V and 9 bases from J; junction bases left unmatched: 7. CDR1 and CDR2 (germline): MDHEN, SYDVKM. The CDR3 nucleotides are TGTGCCAGCAGTTTAACAGGGGTAACGGCGCAGTACTTC. This gives the protein CASSLTGVTAQYF.

The rearrangement uses TRBV29-1 and TRBJ2-3, with 7 bases aligning to TRBD2. This CDR3 comprises 13 residues. CDR1 is SQVTM and CDR2 is ANQGSEA in the germline V gene. J lost 6 bases, V lost 7 bases, and 10 bases had no gene match. The DNA of the CDR3 is TGCAGCGCCCGAAGGGGCGGGAGTGATACGCAGTATTTT. It yields the protein CSARRGGSDTQYF.

The chain recombines TRBV10-3 with TRBJ1-2; 11 bases agree with TRBD1. The CDR3 runs 15 residues. V was clipped by 3 bases and J by 8 bases; unmatched bases: 8. Germline V gene data show CDR1 as ENHRY and CDR2 as SYGVKD. The CDR3 is CAISEFGQGAQGYTF. DNA for the CDR3: TGTGCCATCAGTGAATTCGGACAGGGGGCGCAGGGCTACACCTTC.

The V gene is TRBV11-2, the J gene TRBJ2-7; no firm D call. Deletions cut 2 bases from V and 3 bases from J, with 11 bases between. CDR3 length: 14 amino acids. Germline CDR1 reads SGHAT; CDR2 reads FQNNGV. The CDR3 DNA follows: TGTGCCAGCAGCTTATTGGCAGTCCGCTACGAGCAGTACTTC. This translates into CASSLLAVRYEQYF.

The rearrangement joins TRBV5-1 to TRBJ2-3, with TRBD1 matching over 8 bases. With 6 bases clipped from V and 4 bases from J, the junction kept 10 bases outside the gene matches. The CDR3 is 15 residues long. The germline CDR1 and CDR2 sequences are SGHRS and YFSETQ. Here the CDR3 reads CASTSTGGSADTQYF. In nucleotides, the CDR3 is TGCGCCAGCACGTCTACAGGGGGTAGCGCAGATACGCAGTATTTT.

The CDR3 region is CASSLLSRGGTDTQYF. The CDR3 DNA reads as TGCGCCAGCAGCTTGTTGTCCAGGGGTGGCACAGATACGCAGTATTTT. This chain links TRBV5-1 with TRBJ2-3; D is possibly TRBD1 (6 bases). Germline CDR1 SGHRS, CDR2 YFSETQ. Trimming took off 1 base at V and 1 base at J, with 13 bases between the two ends. The CDR3 loop spans 16 amino acids.

The rearrangement joins TRBV6-1 to TRBJ1-2, with a weak D call TRBD1 (6 bases). Trimming removed 8 bases at V and 5 bases at J, with 12 bases between. The CDR3 consists of 12 residues. Per germline, CDR1 MNHNS and CDR2 SASEGT. The DNA for the CDR3 is TGTGCCAGCTATGCTACAGGGTATGGCTACACCTTC. Translation gives CASYATGYGYTF.

The gene calls are TRBV5-6 and TRBJ2-2; 11 positions match TRBD2. CDR3 size: 17 residues. From germline, CDR1 is SGHDT and CDR2 YYEEEE. With V trimmed by 4 bases and J by 6 bases, 11 bases remained unmatched. The CDR3 sequence: CASSPAGLAGSPGELFF. CDR3 DNA sequence: TGTGCCAGCAGCCCTGCTGGACTAGCGGGCTCACCCGGGGAGCTGTTTTTT.

This chain uses TRBV5-1 with TRBJ2-2; 14 nucleotides match TRBD2. V gave up 4 bases and J gave up 0 bases; unmatched junction bases: 8. Germline V gene sequence: CDR1 SGHRS, CDR2 YFSETQ. This CDR3 is built from 19 residues. Here the CDR3 reads CASSARLAGGFSNTGELFF. CDR3 bases: TGCGCCAGCAGCGCGCGACTAGCGGGGGGGTTTTCGAACACCGGGGAGCTGTTTTTT.

The chain combines TRBV6-5 with TRBJ1-5; a possible D gene is TRBD1 (5 bases). Germline CDR1 and CDR2: MNHEY and SVGAGI. V shed 2 bases and J shed 5 bases, with 10 bases lying between them. This CDR3 is 14 amino acids long. In nucleotides, the CDR3 is TGTGCCAGCAGTTACCTCAGGGTAGATCAGCCCCAGCATTTT. Translating gives CASSYLRVDQPQHF.

The V gene is TRBV29-1, the J gene TRBJ2-7; perhaps TRBD1 as D (6 bases). The CDR3 consists of 14 residues. CDR1 is SQVTM, CDR2 ANQGSEA, per germline. V dropped 6 bases and J dropped 0 bases, with 15 bases sitting between them. The CDR3 here is CSVLVGASSYEQYF. The CDR3 nucleotides read TGCAGCGTGCTGGTGGGGGCCAGCTCCTACGAGCAGTACTTC.

This chain connects TRBV2 to TRBJ1-4, with D unclear. CDR1 is SNHLY, CDR2 FYNNEI, per germline. This CDR3 has 15 amino acids. V lost 6 bases and J lost 0, with 11 bases in between. The CDR3 region has the DNA TGTGCCAGCAGCCCCAACCTAGCAACTAATGAAAAACTGTTTTTT. Amino acid sequence: CASSPNLATNEKLFF.

The table lists this clone with a few counts. The chain is built from TRBV7-2 and TRBJ2-1, with 9 bases aligning to TRBD2. CDR3 length: 16 residues. Germline assignment: CDR1 SGHTA and CDR2 FQGNSA. After removal of 3 bases from V and 2 bases from J, the junction contained 5 bases not matched to a gene. CDR3 sequence reads: CASSLAGGPTYNEQFF. The CDR3 coding sequence is TGTGCCAGCAGCTTGGCGGGAGGGCCCACCTACAATGAGCAGTTCTTC. The full variable domain, completed using reference TRBV7-2 and TRBJ2-1, is GAGVSQSPSNKVTEKGKDVELRCDPISGHTALYWYRQSLGQGLEFLIYFQGNSAPDKSGLPSDRFSAERTGGSVSTLTIQRTQQEDSAVYLCASSLAGGPTYNEQFFGPGTRLTVL.

The J gene is TRBJ2-7, the V gene TRBV5-6, with D possibly matching TRBD2 (6 bases). The germline CDR1 and CDR2 sequences are SGHDT and YYEEEE. This CDR3 has 17 amino acids. V lost 0 bases to trimming and J lost 4 bases, with 20 bases between them. The CDR3 DNA follows: TGTGCCAGCAGCTTGGGGTTCTCGGTCCGGGAGACTTACGAGCAGTACTTC. Translating it yields CASSLGFSVRETYEQYF.

The rearrangement joins TRBV27 to TRBJ2-5, with D perhaps matching TRBD2 (5 bases). The DNA end favors TRBJ2-7, so the J call may be wrong. Germline lookup yields CDR1 MNHEY and CDR2 SMNVEV (reference sequence). There are 13 residues in the CDR3. The CDR3 coding sequence is TGTGCCAGCAATCGGGAAGGTGACTACGAGCAGTACTTC. Translating gives CASNREGDYEQYF.

In this sample, this clone turned up once. The chain links TRBV29-1 to TRBJ2-7; TRBD2 matches 9 bases. J was trimmed by 4 bases and V by 7 bases; bases with no gene match: 5. The CDR3 contains 12 residues. Germline assignment: CDR1 SQVTM and CDR2 ANQGSEA. This chain's CDR3 is CSAQTSGYEQYF. The CDR3 nucleotides are TGCAGCGCCCAAACTAGCGGGTACGAGCAGTACTTC.

The table lists this clone with a few counts. The rearrangement joins TRBV6-5 to TRBJ1-1; TRBD1 matches at 7 bases. CDR1 is MNHEY and CDR2 is SVGAGI in the germline V gene. This CDR3 is built from 12 residues. The V segment lost 7 bases and the J segment 4 bases; nucleotides outside the gene matches: 3. Here the CDR3 reads CASNRGGTEAFF. CDR3 DNA sequence: TGTGCCAGCAACAGGGGAGGCACTGAAGCTTTCTTT.

As for this clone: The same CDR3 also results from other DNA sequences found in this sample. This rearrangement joins TRBV7-9 to TRBJ1-1; D remains ambiguous. Germline V gives CDR1 SEHNR, CDR2 FQNEAQ (reference sequence). CDR3 length: 14 amino acids. With 5 bases removed from V and 0 bases from J, the gap between germline ends came to 10 bases. DNA for the CDR3: TGTGCCAGCAGCCCTGGGCAGATGAACACTGAAGCTTTCTTT. Translating it yields CASSPGQMNTEAFF.

V gene TRBV7-2 combines with J gene TRBJ1-3; possibly TRBD1 for D (6 bases). V lost 5 bases and J lost 1, with 15 bases in between. Germline-derived CDR1 and CDR2 are SGHTA and FQGNSA. This CDR3 is 16 amino acids long. In DNA form, the CDR3 reads TGTGCCAGCAGCCAACAGGGTCTTAATTCTGGAAACACCATATATTTT. Amino acid sequence: CASSQQGLNSGNTIYF. The full variable domain, rest sourced from reference TRBV7-2 and TRBJ1-3, is GAGVSQSPSNKVTEKGKDVELRCDPISGHTALYWYRQSLGQGLEFLIYFQGNSAPDKSGLPSDRFSAERTGGSVSTLTIQRTQQEDSAVYLCASSQQGLNSGNTIYFGEGSWLTVV.

The chain couples TRBV18 to TRBJ1-1; 7 positions agree with TRBD1. V trimming: 0 bases; J trimming: 4 bases; junction bases outside the gene matches: 2. CDR1 KGHSH and CDR2 LQKENI come from the germline V gene. The CDR3 runs 14 residues. This CDR3 reads CASSPPDRFTEAFF. CDR3 bases: TGTGCCAGCTCACCACCGGACAGGTTCACTGAAGCTTTCTTT.

The J gene is TRBJ2-1, the V gene TRBV5-1; 8 bases fit TRBD2. This CDR3 has 13 amino acids. With 4 bases clipped from V and 6 bases from J, the junction kept 3 bases outside the gene matches. CDR1 and CDR2 (germline): SGHRS, YFSETQ. CDR3 residues: CASSRTSSNEQFF. Written as DNA, the CDR3 is TGCGCCAGCAGCCGGACTAGCAGCAATGAGCAGTTCTTC.

This chain joins TRBV7-2 and TRBJ1-5, with 7 bases fitting TRBD1. V gave up 5 bases and J gave up 6 bases; unmatched junction bases: 10. This CDR3 has 15 residues. Germline CDR1 reads SGHTA; CDR2 reads FQGNSA. CDR3 sequence reads: CASSLNTGAAQPQHF. The CDR3 DNA reads as TGTGCCAGCAGCCTGAATACAGGGGCCGCTCAGCCCCAGCATTTT.